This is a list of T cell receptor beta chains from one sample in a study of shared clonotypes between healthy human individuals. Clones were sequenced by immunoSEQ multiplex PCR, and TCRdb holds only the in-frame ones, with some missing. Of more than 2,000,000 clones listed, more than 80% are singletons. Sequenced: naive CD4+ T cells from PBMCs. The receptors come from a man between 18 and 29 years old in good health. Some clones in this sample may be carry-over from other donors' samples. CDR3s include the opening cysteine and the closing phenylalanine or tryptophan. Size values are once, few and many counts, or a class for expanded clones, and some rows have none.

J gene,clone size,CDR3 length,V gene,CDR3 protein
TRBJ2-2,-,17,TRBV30,CAWMSTSGGTNTGELFF
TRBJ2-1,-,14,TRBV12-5,CASGPDRDRNEQFF
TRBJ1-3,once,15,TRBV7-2,CASSLGVLRGNTIYF
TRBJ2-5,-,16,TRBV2,CASSEGPLGGQETQYF
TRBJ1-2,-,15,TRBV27,CASSPNDQNLYGYTF
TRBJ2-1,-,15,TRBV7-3,CASSRDGSSYNEQFF
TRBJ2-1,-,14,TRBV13,CASSVQPSANEQFF
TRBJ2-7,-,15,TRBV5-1,CASSRSGTGAVEQYF
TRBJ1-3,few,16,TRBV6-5,CASSYSRGTTGNTIYF
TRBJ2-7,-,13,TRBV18,CASSPAGGYEQYF
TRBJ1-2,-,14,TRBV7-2,CASSLSPGGYGYTF
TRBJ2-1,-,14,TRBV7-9,CASSWGTGYNEQFF